This is a list of T cell receptor beta chains from one sample in a study of siplizumab effects on memory and regulatory T cells. Using immunoSEQ multiplex PCR, the repertoire was profiled, and TCRdb retains in-frame clones only, with some absent. In the table there are more than 85,000 clones, about 93% of which are singletons. Sequencing was performed on CD4+ T cells sorted from blood. These receptors came from a human donor in good health. Both conserved end residues are part of each CDR3. Fields, in order: CDR3 length, J gene, clone size, D gene, V gene, CDR3 protein, CDR3 DNA. The D gene is left open where the match is weak. Only some rows state a clone size, as once, few, many or a class for expanded clones.

14	TRBJ2-5	.	TRBD1	TRBV5-4	CASSQTGNLGAQYF	TGTGCCAGCAGCCAGACAGGGAATTTGGGGGCCCAGTACTTC
19	TRBJ2-7	.	TRBD2	TRBV5-1	CASRTGGGPRGSDSYEQYF	TGCGCCAGCAGGACCGGCGGGGGACCGCGCGGGAGTGACTCCTACGAGCAGTACTTC
14	TRBJ1-2	once	TRBD1	TRBV29-1	CSVSGQEGDYGYTF	TGCAGCGTCTCGGGACAGGAAGGGGACTATGGCTACACCTTC
11	TRBJ1-2	.	.	TRBV20-1	CSANRAAGYTF	TGCAGTGCAAACAGGGCGGCTGGCTACACCTTC
15	TRBJ1-4	.	.	TRBV18	CASSLGQTYNEKLFF	TGTGCCAGCTCGCTAGGACAGACTTATAATGAAAAACTGTTTTTT
14	TRBJ1-2	.	TRBD1	TRBV19	CASSRTGGGITYTF	TGTGCCAGTAGCAGAACAGGGGGCGGGATTACCTACACCTTC
13	TRBJ2-5	.	.	TRBV19	CASSIGLSETQYF	TGTGCCAGTAGTATAGGTCTATCAGAGACCCAGTACTTC
13	TRBJ1-1	.	.	TRBV2	CASESDGGTEAFF	TGTGCCAGTGAAAGCGACGGAGGCACTGAAGCTTTCTTT
13	TRBJ1-5	.	.	TRBV7-3	CASSSDAGSPQHF	TGTGCCAGCAGCTCCGACGCGGGTTCGCCCCAGCATTTT
21	TRBJ2-2	.	TRBD2	TRBV27	CASSILRLAGGGTANTGELFF	TGTGCCAGCAGCATCCTTAGACTAGCGGGAGGTGGTACCGCGAACACCGGGGAGCTGTTTTTT
14	TRBJ2-7	.	.	TRBV5-1	CASSFDKYSYEQYF	TGCGCCAGCAGCTTCGACAAATACTCCTACGAGCAGTACTTC
14	TRBJ1-3	.	.	TRBV19	CASSKQHSGNTIYF	TGTGCCAGTAGTAAACAGCATTCTGGAAACACCATATATTTT
13	TRBJ2-5	.	.	TRBV29-1	CSVVALSTETQYF	TGCAGCGTTGTGGCCCTATCCACAGAGACCCAGTACTTC
12	TRBJ2-1	.	TRBD1	TRBV5-1	CASTDRGNEQFF	TGCGCCAGCACGGACAGGGGGAATGAGCAGTTCTTC
12	TRBJ1-2	.	TRBD1	TRBV29-1	CSVQGGHYGYTF	TGCAGCGTCCAGGGGGGCCACTATGGCTACACCTTC
16	TRBJ2-7	.	.	TRBV5-1	CASSSGGGAPAYEQYF	TGCGCCAGCAGCTCCGGTGGGGGGGCCCCTGCCTACGAGCAGTACTTC
15	TRBJ2-2	.	TRBD1	TRBV2	CASSPDRVLSGELFF	TGTGCCAGCAGTCCGGACAGGGTTTTGTCCGGGGAGCTGTTTTTT
15	TRBJ2-5	.	.	TRBV11-3	CASSLDSGSQETQYF	TGTGCCAGCAGCTTAGATTCAGGGTCCCAAGAGACCCAGTACTTC
15	TRBJ2-3	.	TRBD2	TRBV11-3	CASSSLAGFTDTQYF	TGTGCCAGCAGCTCCTTAGCGGGATTCACAGATACGCAGTATTTT